The clone carrying this T cell receptor (beta chain) came up many times. This sample was taken from a study of blood T cells in healthy people across ages. Looking at the study overall: When template switching was applied, about one barcoded beta molecule was captured per two T cells.

V trimming: 6 bases; J trimming: 2 bases; junction bases outside the gene matches: 3. This CDR3 has 14 residues. Germline V lookup: CDR1 MRHNA, CDR2 SNTAGT. Alongside a J-beta primer mix, a sample-barcoded 5' primer served in a second PCR lasting about 7 to 11 cycles. TCRdb re-called the 5' RACE reads through MiXCR, storing one row per CDR3 protein. The data show around 990,000 distinct CDR3 sequences, 35% to 40% seen once. The chain recombines TRBV6-4 with TRBJ2-3; 9 positions match TRBD1. The receptor comes from a man aged 18 to 29 in good health. Sample: blood. CDR3 bases: TGTGCCAGCAGAAGGACAGGGGACACAGATACGCAGTATTTT. It encodes CASRRTGDTDTQYF.